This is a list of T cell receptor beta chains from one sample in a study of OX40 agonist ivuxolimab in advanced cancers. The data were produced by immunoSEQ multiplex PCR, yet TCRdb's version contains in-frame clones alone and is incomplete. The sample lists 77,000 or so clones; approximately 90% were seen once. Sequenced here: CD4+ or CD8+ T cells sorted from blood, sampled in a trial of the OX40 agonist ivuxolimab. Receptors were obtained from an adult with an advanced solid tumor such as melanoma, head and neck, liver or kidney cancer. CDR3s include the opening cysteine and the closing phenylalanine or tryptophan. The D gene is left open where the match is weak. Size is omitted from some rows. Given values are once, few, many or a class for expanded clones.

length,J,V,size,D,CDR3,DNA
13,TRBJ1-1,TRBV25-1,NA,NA,CASRKGGNTEAFF,TGTGCCAGCCGGAAGGGGGGGAACACTGAAGCTTTCTTT
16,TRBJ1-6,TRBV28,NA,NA,CASSSPGGSGNSPLHF,TGTGCCAGCAGTTCCCCTGGGGGGAGTGGTAATTCACCCCTCCACTTT
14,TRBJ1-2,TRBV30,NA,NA,CAWSVIGGRYGYTF,TGTGCCTGGAGTGTCATCGGGGGCAGGTATGGCTACACCTTC
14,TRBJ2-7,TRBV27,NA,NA,CASGGRGGSYEQYF,TGTGCCTCTGGGGGAAGGGGGGGGTCCTACGAGCAGTACTTC
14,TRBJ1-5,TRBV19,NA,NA,CASSVPRTGQPQHF,TGTGCCAGTAGTGTCCCCCGGACCGGGCAGCCCCAGCATTTT
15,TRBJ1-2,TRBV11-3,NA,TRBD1,CASSPRGQGGYGYTF,TGTGCCAGCAGCCCCCGGGGACAGGGTGGCTATGGCTACACCTTC
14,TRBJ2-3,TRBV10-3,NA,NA,CAISRPPGADTQYF,TGTGCCATCAGCCGTCCCCCAGGGGCAGATACGCAGTATTTT
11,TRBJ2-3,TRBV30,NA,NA,CAWTEADTQYF,TGTGCCTGGACCGAGGCAGATACGCAGTATTTT
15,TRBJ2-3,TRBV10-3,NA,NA,CAISASGFSTDTQYF,TGTGCCATCAGTGCTTCGGGATTCTCCACAGATACGCAGTATTTT
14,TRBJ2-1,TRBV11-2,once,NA,CASKPGGRVNEQFF,TGTGCCAGCAAGCCCGGAGGCAGAGTCAATGAGCAGTTCTTC
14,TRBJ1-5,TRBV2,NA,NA,CASSVTASNQPQHF,TGTGCCAGCAGTGTTACAGCAAGTAATCAGCCCCAGCATTTT
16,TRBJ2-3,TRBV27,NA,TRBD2,CASSLLSGHSTDTQYF,TGTGCCAGCAGTTTACTTAGCGGGCATAGCACAGATACGCAGTATTTT
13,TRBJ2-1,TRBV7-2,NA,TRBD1,CASSFGQVNEQFF,TGTGCCAGCAGCTTCGGACAGGTTAATGAGCAGTTCTTC
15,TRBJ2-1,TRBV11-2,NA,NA,CASSKTEGLWDEQFF,TGTGCCAGCAGCAAGACAGAGGGGCTTTGGGATGAGCAGTTCTTC
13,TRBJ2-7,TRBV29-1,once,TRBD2,CSAGSAGEREQYF,TGCAGCGCTGGGTCGGCGGGAGAGCGGGAGCAGTACTTC
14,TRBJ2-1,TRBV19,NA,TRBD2,CASRTSATNNEQFF,TGTGCCAGTAGGACTAGCGCGACAAACAATGAGCAGTTCTTC
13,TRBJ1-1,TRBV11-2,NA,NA,CASSSLMNTEAFF,TGTGCCAGCAGCTCCCTGATGAACACTGAAGCTTTCTTT
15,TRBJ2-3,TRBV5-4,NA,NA,CASSLAAVRGDTQYF,TGTGCCAGCAGCTTGGCCGCCGTCCGTGGGGATACGCAGTATTTT
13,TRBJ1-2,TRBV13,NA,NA,CASSFGRAEGYTF,TGTGCCAGCAGCTTCGGCAGGGCGGAAGGCTACACCTTC
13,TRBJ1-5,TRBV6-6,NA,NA,CASSQQGSQPQHF,TGTGCCAGCAGCCAGCAGGGAAGTCAGCCCCAGCATTTT
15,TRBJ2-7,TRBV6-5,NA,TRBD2,CASSPRSGGKGEQYF,TGTGCCAGCAGTCCCCGCAGCGGGGGGAAGGGCGAGCAGTACTTC
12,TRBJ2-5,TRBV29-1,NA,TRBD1,CSVRTGEETQYF,TGCAGCGTGCGGACAGGGGAAGAGACCCAGTACTTC
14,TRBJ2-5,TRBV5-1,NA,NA,CASSLFESQETQYF,TGCGCCAGCAGCTTGTTCGAGTCCCAAGAGACCCAGTACTTC
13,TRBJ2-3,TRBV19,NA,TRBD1,CASRGGQAPTQYF,TGTGCCAGTAGGGGGGGACAGGCCCCAACGCAGTATTTT
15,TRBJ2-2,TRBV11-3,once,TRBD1,CASSLDRGNTGELFF,TGTGCCAGCAGCTTGGACAGGGGCAACACCGGGGAGCTGTTTTTT
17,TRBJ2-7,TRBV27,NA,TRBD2,CASRSGLAGLSSYEQYF,TGTGCCAGCAGGTCGGGACTAGCGGGGCTAAGCTCCTACGAGCAGTACTTC
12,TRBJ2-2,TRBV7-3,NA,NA,CASSLFPGELFF,TGTGCCAGCAGCTTATTTCCCGGGGAGCTGTTTTTT
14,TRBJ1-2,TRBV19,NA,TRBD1,CASRPGTDYYGYTF,TGTGCCAGTAGACCGGGGACAGACTACTATGGCTACACCTTC
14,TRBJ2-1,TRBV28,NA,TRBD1,CASSPPTGENEQFF,TGTGCCAGCAGTCCCCCGACAGGGGAAAATGAGCAGTTCTTC
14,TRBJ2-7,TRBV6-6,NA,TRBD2,CASTYRGGFNEQYF,TGTGCCAGCACCTACCGGGGGGGCTTCAACGAGCAGTACTTC
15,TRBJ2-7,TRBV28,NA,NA,CASSFSGWATYEQYF,TGTGCCAGCAGTTTTTCGGGGTGGGCTACCTACGAGCAGTACTTC
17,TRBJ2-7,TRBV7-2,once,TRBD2,CASSLGLAGRLSYEQYF,TGTGCCAGCAGCTTAGGGCTAGCGGGGCGACTCTCCTACGAGCAGTACTTC
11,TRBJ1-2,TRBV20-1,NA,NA,CSASSGGIFTF,TGCAGTGCTAGCTCTGGGGGCATCTTCACCTTC
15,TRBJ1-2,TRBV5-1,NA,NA,CASSFVGDGGYGYTF,TGCGCCAGCAGCTTCGTCGGAGACGGGGGCTATGGCTACACCTTC
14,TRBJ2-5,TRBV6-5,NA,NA,CASSYSRGKETQYF,TGTGCCAGCAGTTACTCGCGGGGAAAAGAGACCCAGTACTTC
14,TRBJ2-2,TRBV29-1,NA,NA,CSVRSGANTGELFF,TGCAGCGTCCGTAGCGGAGCGAACACCGGGGAGCTGTTTTTT
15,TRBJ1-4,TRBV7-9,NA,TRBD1,CASSSKGASNEKLFF,TGTGCCAGCAGCTCCAAGGGGGCAAGTAATGAAAAACTGTTTTTT
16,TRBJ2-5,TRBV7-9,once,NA,CASSLDLTGLKETQYF,TGTGCCAGCAGCTTAGATCTGACAGGCCTTAAAGAGACCCAGTACTTC
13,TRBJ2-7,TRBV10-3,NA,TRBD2,CAIRGSGEYEQYF,TGTGCCATCAGGGGGAGCGGGGAGTACGAGCAGTACTTC
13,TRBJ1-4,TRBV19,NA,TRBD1,CASSRQGNEKLFF,TGTGCCAGTAGTCGACAGGGTAATGAAAAACTGTTTTTT
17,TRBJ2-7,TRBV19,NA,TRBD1,CASSIDLRQGVYYEQYF,TGTGCCAGTAGCATAGATCTGAGACAGGGGGTATACTACGAGCAGTACTTC
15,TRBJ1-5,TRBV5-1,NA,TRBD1,CASSLDGDRNQPQHF,TGCGCCAGCAGCTTGGATGGGGACAGAAATCAGCCCCAGCATTTT
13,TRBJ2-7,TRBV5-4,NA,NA,CASSLRGSYEQYF,TGTGCCAGCAGCTTAAGGGGATCCTACGAGCAGTACTTC
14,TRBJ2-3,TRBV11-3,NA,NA,CASSLVARTDTQYF,TGTGCCAGCAGCTTAGTGGCTCGCACAGATACGCAGTATTTT
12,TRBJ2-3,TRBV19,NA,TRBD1,CATGESTDTQYF,TGTGCTACAGGGGAGAGCACAGATACGCAGTATTTT
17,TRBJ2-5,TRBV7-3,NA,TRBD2,CASSLKGPTSPTETQYF,TGTGCCAGCAGCTTAAAGGGCCCGACTAGCCCGACCGAGACCCAGTACTTC